This TCR beta chain was sequenced for a study of cytomegalovirus exposure and HLA in healthy donors (dated by TCRdb to about 2017). Regarding the complete study: An earlier analysis of approximately 590 of the donors reported 250 to 300 Gb of sequence data and 117 million unique TCR beta sequences from about 179 million T cells. All discovery cohort repertoires had been generated using a single sequencing platform. In the later analysis, no new phenotypic data were used to find candidate immune exposures; instead, reliance was placed on TCR beta sequences and their occurrence across donors. Of the 398 genotyped donors, roughly 80% fell in the genetic ancestry cluster associated with self-reported Caucasian donors. To study patterns of TCR occurrence, a later analysis re-analyzed previously published TCR beta repertoires from 500 to 850 donors and added high-resolution HLA genotyping. Among around 400 genotyped donors of the cohort, an average of approximately 250,000 unique TCR beta nucleotide sequences were sequenced per donor, roughly a sixth of them non-productive. Donor age, sex, ethnicity and CMV serostatus were compiled together with the repertoire data. The aim of the study was to test whether cataloging public T cell receptors could identify signatures of past pathogen exposure. Using immunosequencing, the study profiled T cell repertoires from 666 subjects and related those repertoires to cytomegalovirus serostatus. Roughly 5 DR-DQ haplotypes were handled as single units for association and clustering, since linkage in the cohort was strong. An earlier analysis of approximately 640 of the donors applied high-throughput TCR beta sequencing to assess whether each TCR beta V gene segment acted as functional or pseudogenic. An early release covering roughly 580 HLA-typed donors comprised 300 to 350 gigabases of sequencing data and 85 million or so unique TCR sequences. Both class I and class II loci were covered by HLA typing, at four-digit resolution. Genome-wide SNP genotypes for about three fifths of the 666 donors were used in a later genetic analysis, which treated that subset as a discovery cohort. High-throughput TCR immunosequencing, statistical association of individual TCRs with disease status, and machine learning were combined to predict cytomegalovirus infection status. In addition to the first cohort of approximately 670 subjects, a separate validation cohort of approximately 130 different subjects was used. Typing coverage varied by locus: 629-630 donors for A, B, C, DRB1 and DQB1; around 560 for DQA1; nearly 610 for DPA1; roughly 470 for DPB1.

Points the paper makes about the study in general: Because HLA typing was unavailable for some donors at each locus, only the typed subset was used in association tests. The 87-base-pair reads could not distinguish some IMGT-functional V segments, including TRBV6-2 and TRBV6-3, so those segments were excluded. Across donors, most TCR sequences were observed very rarely, whereas some public TCRs were present in many individuals. In a later genetic analysis, a missense DCLRE1C variant was associated with V-gene and J-gene trimming of TCR beta chains, and the association was replicated in an independent cohort. The authors suggested that the approach could potentially be extended to other disease states and immunological phenotypes. In a later analysis, 16,951 TCR beta sequences were associated with specific HLA alleles at a false discovery rate of 0.05. In a later analysis, several top co-occurrence clusters were reported to appear linked to parvovirus B19, influenza, CMV and Epstein-Barr virus. A cluster of highly shared sequence variants was judged likely to represent a technical artifact of the sequencing pipeline. Broadly in line with IMGT annotations, most TCR beta V segments showed up in productive rearrangements about 87% or about 30% of the time in an earlier analysis of several hundred of the donors. In a later analysis, HLA-associated TCR beta chains showed more clonal expansion and lower generation probabilities than non-associated chains that were equally common. CMV serostatus was the only immune exposure information available for the cohort. A further reported finding was that TCR beta sequences accurately predicted the HLA-A and HLA-B alleles for most subjects in the first cohort. The classifier was reported to diagnose cytomegalovirus status with high specificity and sensitivity in both the original and validation cohorts. In the study, some 160 TCR beta chains were listed as associated with cytomegalovirus. Assigning TCR associations to individual alleles was difficult when HLA alleles, especially DR and DQ, strongly co-occurred. The earlier analysis of about 600 of the donors excluded over 15 rarely observed V segments, including chromosome 9 orphons, because counts were too low. In a later analysis, TCR association rates were found to vary across HLA loci, with the most associated TCRs seen for DRB1 alleles and the fewest for HLA-C alleles. Sequencing depth was assumed to be roughly uniform across donors in the presence/absence analyses, though that assumption may not hold. Only TCR beta chains were sequenced in this cohort, and the absence of alpha or paired-chain data limited detectable features. Most CMV-associated TCR beta chains appeared to be HLA-restricted in a later analysis, and the HLA associations seemed to be driven largely by CMV exposure. In a later genetic analysis, fewer N-insertions in productive TCRs were reported among donors in an Asian-associated ancestry cluster than the roughly 640-donor mean. Correlated functional status among segregating V segments might be attributable to linkage disequilibrium, but an unknown experimental factor could not be ruled out. In vitro tests confirmed that a few of the cytomegalovirus-associated TCR beta chains recognize cytomegalovirus antigens.

The library was made by the immunoSEQ multiplex PCR assay. For the multiplex PCR, a mixture combining 60 forward primers for TCR Vbeta segments and 13 reverse primers for TCR Jbeta segments was used. The CDR3 region of rearranged TCR beta genes was amplified from genomic DNA by a multiplex PCR assay. Amplified TCR beta libraries were sequenced as 87-base-pair reads on the Illumina HiSeq System. Regarding the original processing steps: A later analysis counted about 80 million unique TCR beta chains across the 550 to 800 repertoires, and around 9.9 million of these chains were shared by at least two donors. A nearest-neighbor algorithm error-corrected the raw reads and collapsed the reads into unique sequences, merging closely related sequences to remove PCR and sequencing errors. To assign V, D and J gene segments, CDR3 sequences were aligned to IMGT reference sequences. For a sequence to be retained, at least a six-nucleotide match to both a V gene segment and a J gene segment was required. A rearrangement counted as productive if the CDR3 had no stop codons and remained in frame with V and J, and every other rearrangement counted as non-productive. CDR3 was defined according to IMGT convention as the region running from the second conserved V-encoded cysteine to the conserved J-encoded phenylalanine. The earlier analysis of about 530 of the donors excluded any sequence lacking an unambiguous match to a single V gene segment. In an earlier analysis of a few hundred of the donors, V segments were called functional above 56.7% productive rearrangements and were called segregating when the between-donor standard deviation exceeded 5%. A statistical classification framework was built for diagnosing cytomegalovirus status from the catalog of TCR beta chain sequences. In a later analysis, V and J genes were assigned by comparing TCR nucleotide sequences against IMGT/GENE-DB human TR gene sequences. In a later analysis, CDR3 sequences and most-parsimonious VDJ recombination scenarios were assigned using the TCRdist pipeline. In a later analysis, each TCR beta chain was defined by its CDR3 amino acid sequence together with its V-gene family, and reads lacking a unique V-gene family were excluded. As a way to deal with suspected cross-contamination and a sequencing artifact, a later analysis dropped nearly 600 nucleotide sequences that were highly shared and had low generation probability. For each public chain, a later analysis derived a clonal expansion index from normalized ranks of inferred template counts within each repertoire. A later analysis computed generation probabilities with a VDJ recombination model fitted to out-of-frame rearrangements, and checked the results against IGoR. A later analysis scored TCR-TCR, TCR-HLA and TCR-CMV co-occurrence with hypergeometric tests, applying a repertoire-size bias correction to TCR pairs. False discovery rates were estimated in a later analysis by permuting HLA or CMV assignments 20 times. In a later analysis, co-occurring TCRs were grouped using DBSCAN, with TCRdist sequence similarity added in when clustering inside HLA-allele-positive subsets. For co-occurrence clustering, repertoires with fewer than 30,000 or more than 120,000 public chains were excluded, along with several repertoires with anomalous nucleotide sharing. Not all clones reach the TCRdb copy of this immuneACCESS table, which keeps in-frame sequences only. Checked studies attribute under half of the gap to unresolved V genes and leave the rest unexplained. The DNA was the basis for D and trimming; V, J and clone size are from that table. Here the sample has tens of thousands of clones; around 62% occur a single time. The ten largest account for approximately 4% of the sample.

For CDR1 and CDR2, the germline V gene lists KGHSH and LQKENI. V loses 3 bases, J loses 11 bases, and the germline ends lie 16 bases apart. The CDR3 has 13 amino acids, counting the end cysteine and phenylalanine. This entry keeps only the CDR3 DNA: 39 bases, framed from base 1. The cohort was made up of about 610 healthy bone marrow donors. At the time of sampling, all cohort members were nominally healthy, though unrecorded immune exposures were likely present. The donor was CMV seropositive and belonged to the group of a few hundred seropositive cohort members. Every donor gave a peripheral blood sample, and the peripheral blood mononuclear cells from that sample were used for TCR beta sequencing. Genomic DNA extraction from the blood cell samples was performed with the Qiagen DNeasy Blood Extraction Kit. Of note for this clone: Its antigen remains undetermined. The input lacks base qualities; no much larger clone sits a single base away.

The receptor comes from a male donor in good health and CMV-seropositive. The chain couples TRBV18 to TRBJ1-2, with TRBD1 tentatively as D gene (6 bases match). The specimen sequenced was PBMCs. The CDR3 reads as follows: CASSPDRSTVYTF. The bases read TGTGCCAGCTCACCTGACAGGAGCACGGTATACACCTTC.